The table lists the clone carrying this T cell receptor (beta chain) with a count of one. This sample is part of a study of blood T cell repertoires in COVID-19. Study as a whole: From the United States, Italy and Spain came samples of acute and convalescent COVID-19. Sample material is recorded as cDNA or gDNA derived from T cells, B-cell-depleted T cells, or PBMCs.

Sequencing used immunoSEQ multiplex PCR; TCRdb keeps in-frame clones, though not all of them. Of about 140,000 clones detected, approximately 83% appear once; the ten largest clones hold approximately 4%. Trimming took 9 bases from V and 7 from J, leaving 15 bases between them. Germline CDR1 is SGHVS and CDR2 is FQNEAQ. The CDR3 spans 12 residues. The gene calls are TRBV7-8 and TRBJ1-1, with D perhaps TRBD1 (5 bases). The sample comprised peripheral blood. The clonotype originates from a woman aged 60-70 years with acute or convalescent COVID-19. The CDR3 region has the DNA TGTGCCAGTGATGGGGGAGGTGGTGAAGCTTTCTTT. Translated, it gives CASDGGGGEAFF.